This T cell receptor beta chain derives from a study of T cells in women clearing cervical HPV infection. The method was immunoSEQ multiplex PCR; TCRdb's version includes in-frame clones alone and lacks a portion of them. The table counts tens of thousands of clones; approximately 1.5% lies in the top ten. On this clone: The missing CDR3 end, 3 residues past where the read stops, is filled in from the germline J gene.

The germline V gene encodes CDR1 SGHRS and CDR2 YFSETQ. This CDR3 region has 15 residues. V lost 0 bases and J 9 bases, leaving 13 bases between the germline ends. Sequencing was done on a sample of blood buffy coat. V gene TRBV5-1 combines with J gene TRBJ1-6; D might be TRBD1 (6 bases). The origin of this receptor is a woman aged 18-70 years with a cervical HPV16 infection that either progressed to CIN3+ or cleared (not recorded which). This CDR3 is CASSLEGTGFSPLHF. The covered CDR3 bases are TGCGCCAGCAGCTTGGAAGGCACAGGGTTTTCACCC.